A selection of T cell receptor beta chains follows, all from one sample in a study of cytomegalovirus exposure and HLA in healthy donors. Assay used: immunoSEQ multiplex PCR; TCRdb lists only in-frame clones, some missing. The sample records 160,000 or so clones, about 78% being singletons. Sample: PBMCs. Receptor source: a male donor in good health and CMV-seronegative. Both conserved end residues are part of each CDR3. D genes are given only for firm matches. The size of a clone is reported for some rows only, either as once, few or many, or as a class for expanded clones.

clone_size	d_call	v_call	j_call	cdr3_aa	cdr3_nt
-	TRBD2	TRBV9	TRBJ2-1	CASSATSGSSYNEQFF	TGTGCCAGCAGCGCGACTAGCGGGAGCTCCTACAATGAGCAGTTCTTC
-	-	TRBV2	TRBJ1-4	CASSDREGSNEKLFF	TGTGCCAGCAGTGACAGGGAGGGATCTAATGAAAAACTGTTTTTT
-	-	TRBV5-1	TRBJ2-3	CASSSAGRSTDTQYF	TGCGCCAGCAGCTCAGCGGGTAGAAGCACAGATACGCAGTATTTT
-	TRBD1	TRBV5-1	TRBJ2-7	CASSYGTGLGEQYF	TGCGCCAGCAGCTACGGGACAGGTTTAGGGGAGCAGTACTTC
-	TRBD1	TRBV11-2	TRBJ1-2	CASSPGQNYGYTF	TGTGCCAGCAGCCCGGGACAGAACTATGGCTACACCTTC
once	TRBD1	TRBV4-3	TRBJ2-7	CASSPTLDRGYGEQYF	TGCGCCAGCAGCCCCACCCTCGACAGGGGTTATGGCGAGCAGTACTTC
-	-	TRBV13	TRBJ2-7	CASSLGRYEQYF	TGTGCCAGCAGCTTAGGCCGCTACGAGCAGTACTTC
-	TRBD1	TRBV6-1	TRBJ1-5	CASSGTGGRQPQHF	TGTGCCAGCAGCGGGACAGGGGGAAGGCAGCCCCAGCATTTT
-	-	TRBV30	TRBJ2-7	CAWSYAGVPEQYF	TGTGCCTGGAGCTATGCAGGGGTACCCGAGCAGTACTTC
once	-	TRBV21-1	TRBJ2-7	CASSIRTGSYEQYF	TGTGCCAGCAGCATCCGGACAGGATCCTACGAGCAGTACTTC
-	TRBD2	TRBV5-8	TRBJ2-7	CASSRRGNYEQYF	TGTGCCAGCAGCCGGCGGGGGAACTACGAGCAGTACTTC
-	-	TRBV15	TRBJ2-7	CATSRRQGDEQYF	TGTGCCACCAGCAGACGACAAGGGGACGAGCAGTACTTC
-	TRBD2	TRBV7-9	TRBJ2-1	CASSPRTSGNRNEQFF	TGTGCCAGCAGCCCCCGGACTAGCGGGAATCGGAATGAGCAGTTCTTC
-	TRBD1	TRBV2	TRBJ1-2	CASEQGSGYTF	TGTGCCAGCGAACAGGGGTCTGGCTACACCTTC
-	TRBD2	TRBV6-6	TRBJ2-2	CASSSGGTGELFF	TGTGCCAGCAGTTCGGGGGGAACCGGGGAGCTGTTTTTT
-	-	TRBV5-1	TRBJ1-1	CASSLQGANTEAFF	TGCGCCAGCAGCTTACAAGGGGCCAACACTGAAGCTTTCTTT
-	-	TRBV7-8	TRBJ2-1	CASSSFGGSYNEQFF	TGTGCCAGCAGCTCCTTCGGAGGGTCCTACAATGAGCAGTTCTTC
-	-	TRBV4-1	TRBJ2-3	CASSQEGFTGSDTQYF	TGCGCCAGCAGCCAAGAGGGGTTTACAGGGTCAGATACGCAGTATTTT
few	TRBD2	TRBV4-1	TRBJ2-1	CASSPKVGRGGYEQFF	TGCGCCAGCAGCCCGAAGGTGGGGCGGGGGGGTTATGAGCAGTTCTTC
-	TRBD2	TRBV23-1	TRBJ2-7	CASSQEPSGNVNEQYF	TGCGCCAGCAGTCAAGAACCTAGCGGGAACGTTAACGAGCAGTACTTC
-	-	TRBV28	TRBJ1-5	CASSPTKGGENQPQHF	TGTGCCAGCAGCCCAACGAAGGGGGGGGAAAATCAGCCCCAGCATTTT
-	TRBD1	TRBV18	TRBJ2-1	CASSPRGTVLNEQFF	TGTGCCAGCTCACCACGTGGGACAGTTCTCAATGAGCAGTTCTTC
once	TRBD1	TRBV4-3	TRBJ2-7	CASSQNTGTGGTYEQYF	TGCGCCAGCAGCCAGAACACCGGGACAGGGGGCACCTACGAGCAGTACTTC
-	TRBD1	TRBV5-8	TRBJ1-5	CASSLVGTEGDQPQHF	TGTGCCAGCAGCTTGGTCGGGACAGAGGGAGATCAGCCCCAGCATTTT
-	-	TRBV7-9	TRBJ1-1	CASSPSGAGLNTEAFF	TGTGCCAGCAGCCCGAGTGGGGCAGGATTGAACACTGAAGCTTTCTTT
-	TRBD2	TRBV19	TRBJ2-7	CASSTLTGGYEQYF	TGTGCCAGTAGTACCCTGACCGGGGGGTACGAGCAGTACTTC
-	TRBD2	TRBV20-1	TRBJ2-1	CSAGTSGQQFF	TGCAGTGCCGGGACTAGCGGACAGCAGTTCTTC
-	TRBD1	TRBV4-1	TRBJ2-3	CASSHPAGGSTDTQYF	TGCGCCAGCAGCCATCCGGCAGGGGGCTCCACAGATACGCAGTATTTT
-	TRBD1	TRBV7-2	TRBJ1-3	CASSRTGPTIYF	TGTGCCAGCAGCCGGACAGGTCCCACCATATATTTT
-	TRBD2	TRBV28	TRBJ2-7	CASIPAYSGSSNEQYF	TGTGCCAGCATTCCAGCATATAGCGGGAGCTCCAACGAGCAGTACTTC
-	-	TRBV7-9	TRBJ2-1	CASSAQGNEQFF	TGTGCCAGCAGCGCCCAGGGTAATGAGCAGTTCTTC
-	-	TRBV7-2	TRBJ2-3	CASSLHGGGNTDTQYF	TGTGCCAGCAGCCTACACGGCGGGGGCAACACAGATACGCAGTATTTT
-	TRBD1	TRBV6-1	TRBJ1-5	CASSRQGDQPQHF	TGTGCCAGCAGCCGGCAGGGGGATCAGCCCCAGCATTTT
few	-	TRBV4-3	TRBJ2-5	CASSRAGETQYF	TGCGCCAGCAGCCGAGCAGGGGAGACCCAGTACTTC
medium-sized	TRBD1	TRBV7-2	TRBJ1-5	CASSSTLDRVNQPQHF	TGTGCCAGCAGCTCCACCCTCGACAGGGTCAATCAGCCCCAGCATTTT
once	TRBD1	TRBV6-5	TRBJ2-7	CASSIRTGTYEQYF	TGTGCCAGCAGCATCCGGACAGGGACCTACGAGCAGTACTTC
few	TRBD2	TRBV6-4	TRBJ2-2	CASSEASGPTGELFF	TGTGCCAGCAGTGAGGCTAGCGGACCCACCGGGGAGCTGTTTTTT
-	-	TRBV5-6	TRBJ2-7	CASSLQGMDEQYF	TGTGCCAGCAGCTTGCAGGGGATGGACGAGCAGTACTTC
once	-	TRBV19	TRBJ2-7	CASSGEWYEQYF	TGTGCCAGTAGCGGGGAATGGTACGAGCAGTACTTC
-	-	TRBV25-1	TRBJ1-4	CASQRATNEKLFF	TGTGCCAGCCAGAGGGCAACTAATGAAAAACTGTTTTTT
-	-	TRBV29-1	TRBJ1-4	CSVEGAIGGYEKLFF	TGCAGCGTTGAAGGGGCTATCGGGGGTTATGAAAAACTGTTTTTT
-	-	TRBV30	TRBJ2-5	CAWKTRRSLQETQYF	TGTGCCTGGAAAACCAGGAGGAGTCTCCAAGAGACCCAGTACTTC
-	TRBD1	TRBV5-4	TRBJ2-7	CASSSQGTYSYEQYF	TGTGCCAGCAGTTCACAGGGGACGTACTCCTACGAGCAGTACTTC
-	TRBD2	TRBV9	TRBJ2-2	CASSKYAGGANTGELFF	TGTGCCAGCAGCAAGTATGCGGGGGGCGCGAACACCGGGGAGCTGTTTTTT
once	-	TRBV30	TRBJ1-5	CAWSRRDFQPQHF	TGTGCCTGGAGTCGAAGGGACTTTCAGCCCCAGCATTTT
-	-	TRBV7-9	TRBJ1-1	CASGTNKDTEAFF	TGTGCCAGCGGGACAAATAAAGACACTGAAGCTTTCTTT
-	TRBD1	TRBV28	TRBJ2-7	CASSSLGQGAYEQYF	TGTGCCAGCAGTTCCCTGGGACAGGGGGCTTACGAGCAGTACTTC
-	-	TRBV27	TRBJ2-6	CASSWTDGSGANVLTF	TGTGCCAGCAGTTGGACAGACGGTTCCGGGGCCAACGTCCTGACTTTC
few	TRBD2	TRBV5-1	TRBJ2-1	CASSLLSSGNEQFF	TGCGCCAGCAGCTTGTTGTCTAGCGGGAATGAGCAGTTCTTC
once	-	TRBV7-9	TRBJ1-6	CASSLGLAGKGSLHF	TGTGCCAGCAGCTTAGGTTTGGCAGGGAAAGGATCCCTCCACTTT